The 24 T cell receptor beta chains below all came from one sample that was sequenced in a study of T cell responses to AZD1222 COVID-19 vaccine. The method was immunoSEQ multiplex PCR; TCRdb's version includes in-frame clones alone and lacks a portion of them. Altogether over 100,000 clones are present, 90% being singletons, with the ten largest covering approximately 1.6%. The sample was peripheral blood, taken on day 0 of AZD1222 vaccination. Source of these receptors: an adult in good health.

Here the CDR3 DNA reads TGTGCCAGCACCGAAGGGCGGGCGAACACTGAAGCTTTCTTT. Protein product: CASTEGRANTEAFF. The chain employs TRBV7-3 and TRBJ1-1; D is ambiguous. Germline CDR1 SGHTA, CDR2 FQGTGA. The CDR3 loop spans 14 amino acids. V was trimmed by 7 bases and J by 1 base, leaving 13 bases between them.

The genes are TRBV12-3 or TRBV12-4 and TRBJ1-2; tentatively, D is TRBD1 (5 bases). The germline V and J ends were trimmed by 5 bases and 4 bases, with 11 bases remaining between them. The CDR3 sequence is 13 residues long. Written as DNA, the CDR3 is TGTGCCAGCAGTACGGACAAGTCCTATGGCTACACCTTC. This sequence encodes CASSTDKSYGYTF.

The chain uses TRBV6-2 or TRBV6-3 and TRBJ1-1; D gene unclear. Per the germline V gene, CDR1 is MNHEY and CDR2 is SVGEGT. The CDR3 has 13 residues. V was trimmed by 8 bases and J by 0 bases, leaving 10 bases between them. CDR3 sequence: CASCQMMNTEAFF. The CDR3 DNA sequence: TGTGCCAGCTGCCAAATGATGAACACTGAAGCTTTCTTT.

This sequence joins TRBV27 and TRBJ1-5; TRBD1 might be the D (5 bases). CDR1 MNHEY and CDR2 SMNVEV come from the germline V gene (reference sequence). The CDR3 has 12 amino acids. Trimming cost V 9 bases and J 9 bases, with 15 bases left between them. The CDR3 spells CASALIRGPQHF. CDR3 nucleotide sequence: TGTGCCAGTGCCCTTATTAGGGGGCCCCAGCATTTT.

CDR3 amino acids: CASSSRTANTGELFF. The CDR3 DNA is TGTGCCAGCAGCTCAAGGACAGCGAACACCGGGGAGCTGTTTTTT. This chain links TRBV11-1 with TRBJ2-2; D perhaps matches TRBD1 (6 bases). This CDR3 contains 15 residues. Germline assignment: CDR1 SGHAT and CDR2 FQDESV (reference sequence). V dropped 4 bases and J dropped 0 bases, with 9 bases sitting between them. Filled out from reference TRBV11-1 and TRBJ2-2, the complete variable domain reads EAEVAQSPRYKITEKSQAVAFWCDPISGHATLYWYRQILGQGPELLVQFQDESVVDDSQLPKDRFSAERLKGVDSTLKIQPAELGDSAMYLCASSSRTANTGELFFGEGSRLTVL.

The chain recombines TRBV7-3 with TRBJ2-1; tentatively, D is TRBD1 (5 bases). There are 17 residues in the CDR3. V was trimmed by 5 bases and J by 6 bases, leaving 23 bases between them. CDR1 SGHTA and CDR2 FQGTGA come from the germline V gene. The chain's CDR3 is CASSQAIARGFGNEQFF. Written as DNA, the CDR3 is TGTGCCAGCAGCCAGGCCATCGCAAGGGGCTTCGGCAATGAGCAGTTCTTC.

The rearrangement joins TRBV7-9 to TRBJ1-3, with TRBD1 as a possible D gene (6 bases). Trimming left V 4 bases short and J 4 bases short, with 14 bases between. Germline V gene data show CDR1 as SEHNR and CDR2 as FQNEAQ (reference sequence). This CDR3 is built from 15 residues. The CDR3 protein is CASSSYDRLGNTIYF. In nucleotides, the CDR3 is TGTGCCAGCAGCTCCTACGACAGGCTAGGAAACACCATATATTTT.

This chain uses TRBV7-2 with TRBJ2-7, with TRBD2 matching 7 bases. The germline CDR1 and CDR2 sequences are SGHTA and FQGNSA. V was clipped by 5 bases and J by 2 bases; unmatched bases: 15. The CDR3 runs 17 residues. CDR3 sequence: CASSARATGTTTYEQYF. Written as DNA, the CDR3 is TGTGCCAGCAGCGCCCGCGCAACCGGGACTACTACCTACGAGCAGTACTTC.

The V call is TRBV3-1 (or the pseudogene TRBV3-2), the J call TRBJ1-5; D call uncertain. This CDR3 comprises 13 residues. Germline lookup yields CDR1 LGHDT and CDR2 YNNKEL (reference sequence). Trimming left V 1 base short and J 5 bases short, with 6 bases between. In nucleotides, the CDR3 is TGTGCCAGCAGCCAAGGGTTGGATCAGCCCCAGCATTTT. As protein: CASSQGLDQPQHF.

On this clone: This specimen includes other DNA sequences encoding the same CDR3. The chain has TRBV6-2 or TRBV6-3 and TRBJ2-6; D not certain. V was cut by 3 bases and J by 1 base, with 1 base left in between. CDR3 length: 13 residues. Germline CDR1 reads MNHEY; CDR2 reads SVGEGT. In nucleotides, the CDR3 is TGTGCCAGCAGTTATTCTGGGGCCAACGTCCTGACTTTC. This sequence encodes CASSYSGANVLTF.

J is TRBJ2-2 and V is TRBV30; 12 nucleotides agree with TRBD2. CDR1 GTSNPN and CDR2 SVGIG come from the germline V gene (reference sequence). The CDR3 runs to 14 residues. Trimming took 6 bases from V and 6 from J; bases not matched to a gene: 5. CDR3 residues: CACQTSGRPGELFF. The CDR3 region has the DNA TGTGCCTGCCAGACTAGCGGGAGACCCGGGGAGCTGTTTTTT.

This rearrangement joins TRBV15 to TRBJ1-1; no clear D. Trimming stripped 3 bases from V and 5 bases from J, with 10 bases between. The CDR3 is 13 amino acids. Looked up from germline, CDR1 is LNHNV and CDR2 is YYDKDF (reference sequence). The CDR3 region is CATSSNIGTEAFF. The CDR3 coding sequence is TGTGCCACCAGCAGTAATATAGGGACTGAAGCTTTCTTT.

This chain connects TRBV14 to TRBJ1-1; D possibly corresponds to TRBD1 (6 bases). Trimming took 6 bases from V and 0 from J, leaving 17 bases between them. This CDR3 spans 16 amino acids. Germline V lookup: CDR1 SGHDN, CDR2 FVKESK. The CDR3 nucleotides are TGTGCCAGCAGTCGTACAGGGCAAAACGTGAACACTGAAGCTTTCTTT. Amino acid sequence: CASSRTGQNVNTEAFF.

The rearrangement joins TRBV7-3 to TRBJ1-1; D may be TRBD1 (5 bases). Germline loops: CDR1 SGHTA, CDR2 FQGTGA. This CDR3 spans 14 amino acids. V was shortened by 5 bases and J by 5 bases, with 15 bases between the two germline ends. The CDR3 spells CASSSQGSETEAFF. As DNA, the CDR3 is TGTGCCAGCAGCAGCCAGGGAAGTGAAACTGAAGCTTTCTTT.

The chain is built from TRBV14 and TRBJ1-2; D may be TRBD1 (6 bases). The CDR3 length is 13 residues. Germline values: CDR1 SGHDN, CDR2 FVKESK. Trimming shortened V by 5 bases and J by 9 bases, and 16 bases separated the two germline ends. The CDR3 loop is CASSADSSRSYTF. The CDR3 DNA sequence: TGTGCCAGCAGCGCGGACAGTTCGAGGAGCTACACCTTC.

The V call is TRBV28, the J call TRBJ1-3; D not certain. Trimming pared 6 bases from V and 3 bases from J, leaving 18 bases between. Germline CDR1 reads MDHEN; CDR2 reads SYDVKM. There are 16 residues in the CDR3. The CDR3 DNA follows: TGTGCCAGCAGCTCCATGACACGGACTATTGGAAACACCATATATTTT. It translates to CASSSMTRTIGNTIYF.

This chain connects TRBV7-2 to TRBJ2-1; D is possibly TRBD1 or TRBD2 (6 bases each). V was shortened by 3 bases and J by 0 bases, with 21 bases between the two germline ends. Germline V lookup: CDR1 SGHTA, CDR2 FQGNSA. This CDR3 region has 19 residues. CDR3 sequence: CASSLRGVPHLSSYNEQFF. CDR3 nucleotides: TGTGCCAGCAGCTTGAGGGGGGTACCCCACTTAAGCTCCTACAATGAGCAGTTCTTC. The full variable domain, rest sourced from reference TRBV7-2 and TRBJ2-1, is GAGVSQSPSNKVTEKGKDVELRCDPISGHTALYWYRQSLGQGLEFLIYFQGNSAPDKSGLPSDRFSAERTGGSVSTLTIQRTQQEDSAVYLCASSLRGVPHLSSYNEQFFGPGTRLTVL.

The chain has TRBV7-3 and TRBJ1-1; D unresolved. With 2 bases removed from V and 10 bases from J, the gap between germline ends came to 17 bases. The CDR3 contains 14 residues. The germline V gene has CDR1 SGHTA and CDR2 FQGTGA. The CDR3 DNA reads as TGTGCCAGCAGCTTAGGGGAGGGTTGGCCTGGAGCTTTCTTT. Amino acid sequence: CASSLGEGWPGAFF.

The chain is built from TRBV7-3 and TRBJ2-1, with TRBD2 matching 10 bases. The length of the CDR3 is 19 residues. Germline lookup yields CDR1 SGHTA and CDR2 FQGTGA. Trimming cost V 3 bases and J 4 bases; bases outside gene matches: 15. CDR3 coding DNA: TGTGCCAGCAGCTTGTGGGTAGCGGGGGGTCACGAGGAGTACAATGAGCAGTTCTTC. It yields the protein CASSLWVAGGHEEYNEQFF.

The chain employs TRBV18 and TRBJ2-7; 11 bases fit TRBD1. The V and J ends lost 5 bases and 3 bases, in that order; junction bases with no gene match: 3. The CDR3 sequence is 14 residues long. Germline-derived CDR1 and CDR2 are KGHSH and LQKENI. CDR3 nucleotides: TGTGCCAGCTCAATCGGGACAGGGGGCTACGAGCAGTACTTC. This encodes CASSIGTGGYEQYF.

This clone appeared a single time. The V gene is TRBV30, the J gene TRBJ1-3; 7 nucleotides line up with TRBD1. V trimming: 5 bases; J trimming: 0 bases; junction bases outside the gene matches: 1. This CDR3 has 13 amino acids. Germline V gene sequence: CDR1 GTSNPN, CDR2 SVGIG (reference sequence). The CDR3 loop reads CAWDRDSGNTIYF. CDR3 bases: TGTGCCTGGGACAGGGACTCTGGAAACACCATATATTTT. Variable domain in full (rest from reference TRBV30 and TRBJ1-3): SQTIHQWPATLVQPVGSPLSLECTVEGTSNPNLYWYRQAAGRGLQLLFYSVGIGQISSEVPQNLSASRPQDRQFILSSKKLLLSDSGFYLCAWDRDSGNTIYFGEGSWLTVV.

This chain links TRBV20-1 with TRBJ1-6; possibly TRBD1 for D (6 bases). V lost 3 bases and J lost 7, with 10 bases in between. Per the germline V gene, CDR1 is DFQATT and CDR2 is SNEGSKA (reference sequence). This CDR3 comprises 13 residues. The CDR3 protein is CSASRGANSPLHF. The CDR3 DNA sequence: TGCAGTGCTAGTAGGGGGGCAAATTCACCCCTCCACTTT.

V gene TRBV29-1 combines with J gene TRBJ1-2, with 10 bases lining up with TRBD1. The CDR3 spans 15 residues. Germline V CDR1 and CDR2: SQVTM, ANQGSEA. V shed 7 bases and J 8 bases; nucleotides not matched to a gene: 16. The CDR3 loop reads CSAPGTGAAEGGYTF. The CDR3 nucleotides read TGCAGCGCTCCCGGGACAGGGGCCGCTGAGGGAGGCTACACCTTC.

The V and J genes are TRBV11-3 and TRBJ2-1; possibly TRBD2 for D (6 bases). CDR3 length equals 16 residues. The germline V gene has CDR1 SGHNT and CDR2 YENEEA. V was shortened by 1 base and J by 7 bases, with 17 bases between the two germline ends. In DNA, the CDR3 is TGTGCCAGCAGCTTAGGTGGGACTGAGGGTCGTAATGAGCAGTTCTTC. This sequence encodes CASSLGGTEGRNEQFF.